This TCR beta chain was profiled in a study of identical twins. Study-level points and caveats: Fewer insertions characterized abundant cord blood beta clonotypes, whereas memory repertoires showed none. Out-of-frame TCR alpha sharing observed in monozygotic twins exceeded model estimates.

Turning to this clonotype: The antigen is not known.

MiXCR, run by TCRdb on the 5' RACE reads, gives a single entry per CDR3 protein. The table includes 700,000 or so distinct CDR3 sequences, around 8.3% detected once. There are 14 residues in the CDR3. Trimming took off 5 bases at V and 3 bases at J, with 13 bases between the two ends. Looked up from germline, CDR1 is KGHDR and CDR2 is SFDVKD. The data were also submitted as part of a second study, on yellow fever vaccine responses in identical twins.

The V and J genes are TRBV24-1 and TRBJ2-7; tentative D call: TRBD2 (6 bases). The sequenced sample was PBMCs. This TCR derives from a young woman in good health. This CDR3 is CATSGSGGDYEQYF. CDR3 nucleotides: TGTGCCACCAGTGGTTCCGGCGGGGACTACGAGCAGTACTTC.